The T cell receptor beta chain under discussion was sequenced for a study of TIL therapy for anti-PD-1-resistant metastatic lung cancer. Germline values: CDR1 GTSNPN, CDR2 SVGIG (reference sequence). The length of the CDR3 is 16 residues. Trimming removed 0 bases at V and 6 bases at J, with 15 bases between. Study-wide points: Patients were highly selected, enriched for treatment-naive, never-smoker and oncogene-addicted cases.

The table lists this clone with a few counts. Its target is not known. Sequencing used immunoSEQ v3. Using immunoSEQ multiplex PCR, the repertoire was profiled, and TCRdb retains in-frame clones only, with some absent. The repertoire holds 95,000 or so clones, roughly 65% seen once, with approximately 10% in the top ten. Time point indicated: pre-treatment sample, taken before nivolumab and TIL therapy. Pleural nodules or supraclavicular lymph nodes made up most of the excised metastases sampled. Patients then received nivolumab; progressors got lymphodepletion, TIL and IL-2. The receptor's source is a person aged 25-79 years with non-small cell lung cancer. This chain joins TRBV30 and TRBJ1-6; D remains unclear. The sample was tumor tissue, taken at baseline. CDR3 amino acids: CAWSVRSWLGNSPLHF. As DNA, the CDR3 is TGTGCCTGGAGTGTAAGGAGCTGGCTGGGTAATTCACCCCTCCACTTT.